Listed here are 23 T cell receptor beta chains from one sample, sequenced in a study of cytomegalovirus exposure and HLA in healthy donors. The data were produced by immunoSEQ multiplex PCR, yet TCRdb's version contains in-frame clones alone and is incomplete. The sample has tens of thousands of clones; roughly 94% are singletons. Specimen: PBMCs. The receptor set was obtained from a man in his late teens or twenties in good health and CMV-seropositive.

The genes are TRBV27 and TRBJ1-1; a weak D match, TRBD1 (6 bases). This CDR3 contains 14 residues. CDR1 is MNHEY, CDR2 SMNVEV, per germline (reference sequence). Trimming cost V 5 bases and J 5 bases, with 15 bases left between them. The chain's CDR3 is CASSQNRVGTEAFF. In DNA, the CDR3 is TGTGCCAGCAGTCAAAACAGGGTAGGGACTGAAGCTTTCTTT.

This chain links TRBV29-1 with TRBJ1-1; 7 positions agree with TRBD1. Trimming removed 4 bases from V and 1 base from J; junction bases left unmatched: 12. Looked up from germline, CDR1 is SQVTM and CDR2 is ANQGSEA. The CDR3 is 16 residues long. In DNA, the CDR3 is TGCAGCGTTGGATACAGGGGACCTAGCCCGAACACTGAAGCTTTCTTT. Translated, it gives CSVGYRGPSPNTEAFF.

The chain joins TRBV7-3 to TRBJ2-1; 10 bases agree with TRBD2. Trimming removed 1 base from V and 10 bases from J; junction bases left unmatched: 4. This CDR3 spans 14 amino acids. The germline gives CDR1 SGHTA, CDR2 FQGTGA. CDR3 loop: CASSLKAGGREQFF. CDR3 sequence (DNA): TGTGCCAGCAGCTTAAAAGCGGGGGGGCGCGAGCAGTTCTTC.

CDR3 coding DNA: TGTGCCAGCAGTTCATGGCGGGGGGTCAGCTCCTACAATGAGCAGTTCTTC. Encoded protein: CASSSWRGVSSYNEQFF. The gene calls are TRBV27 and TRBJ2-1; 8 nucleotides align to TRBD2. Trimming removed 4 bases from V and 0 bases from J; junction bases left unmatched: 8. The V gene's germline CDR1 is MNHEY and CDR2 SMNVEV (reference sequence). CDR3 length: 17 residues.

The chain carries TRBV6-5 and TRBJ1-5; D not resolved. CDR3 size: 15 residues. V lost 0 bases, J lost 4 bases, and 10 bases lay in between. In germline, CDR1 is MNHEY, CDR2 SVGAGI. CDR3 amino acids: CASSYSLAGNQPQHF. The CDR3 nucleotides are TGTGCCAGCAGTTACTCCCTCGCGGGAAATCAGCCCCAGCATTTT.

The chain combines TRBV2 with TRBJ1-1; no definite D call. The CDR3 runs to 16 residues. The germline V gene encodes CDR1 SNHLY and CDR2 FYNNEI. Deletions cut 3 bases from V and 5 bases from J, with 19 bases between. CDR3 bases: TGTGCCAGCAGTGATAGGAGTGGAGGCTCAGTTACTGAAGCTTTCTTT. Translating gives CASSDRSGGSVTEAFF.

The rearrangement joins TRBV5-1 to TRBJ1-2; 10 bases align to TRBD1. V shed 0 bases and J 2 bases; nucleotides not matched to a gene: 4. The germline gives CDR1 SGHRS, CDR2 YFSETQ. The CDR3 length is 16 residues. The CDR3 protein is CASSLGTGGTNYGYTF. The CDR3 nucleotides are TGCGCCAGCAGCTTGGGGACAGGGGGAACAAACTATGGCTACACCTTC. Full variable domain (remainder filled in from reference TRBV5-1 and TRBJ1-2): KAGVTQTPRYLIKTRGQQVTLSCSPISGHRSVSWYQQTPGQGLQFLFEYFSETQRNKGNFPGRFSGRQFSNSRSEMNVSTLELGDSALYLCASSLGTGGTNYGYTFGSGTRLTVV.

The chain is built from TRBV6-1 and TRBJ2-7, with D possibly matching TRBD2 (6 bases). The germline V and J ends were trimmed by 6 bases and 4 bases, with 19 bases remaining between them. This CDR3 contains 15 residues. Per germline, CDR1 MNHNS and CDR2 SASEGT. CDR3 DNA: TGTGCCAGCAGGGGGATTGAAGCGGGTCCTTACGAGCAGTACTTC. Amino acids: CASRGIEAGPYEQYF.

The rearrangement links TRBV7-2 to TRBJ2-5, with TRBD1 matching over 8 bases. In germline, CDR1 is SGHTA, CDR2 FQGNSA. This CDR3 comprises 13 residues. The V and J ends lost 6 bases and 4 bases, in that order; junction bases with no gene match: 4. The CDR3 loop is CASRKDRGETQYF. CDR3 nucleotide sequence: TGTGCCAGCAGAAAAGACAGGGGAGAGACCCAGTACTTC.

The chain has TRBV7-2 and TRBJ1-1; 7 bases match TRBD1. V lost 3 bases to trimming and J lost 8 bases; unmatched junction nucleotides: 6. Germline V lookup: CDR1 SGHTA, CDR2 FQGNSA. This CDR3 is built from 13 residues. The CDR3 sequence is CASSFSKGAEAFF. CDR3 DNA sequence: TGTGCCAGCAGCTTTAGTAAGGGGGCCGAAGCTTTCTTT.

This sequence joins TRBV29-1 and TRBJ2-3; tentatively, D is TRBD2 (5 bases). Germline assignment: CDR1 SQVTM and CDR2 ANQGSEA. V was clipped by 1 base and J by 6 bases, with 17 bases between them. CDR3 length: 15 amino acids. CDR3 amino acids: CSVEGSNRGADTQYF. For the CDR3, the DNA is TGCAGCGTTGAAGGGTCTAACCGGGGAGCTGATACGCAGTATTTT.

The chain joins TRBV9 to TRBJ1-1, with a weak D call TRBD1 (5 bases). V lost 0 bases to trimming and J lost 0 bases, with 12 bases between them. Germline V gene data show CDR1 as SGDLS and CDR2 as YYNGEE. CDR3 size: 16 residues. The CDR3, as DNA: TGTGCCAGCAGCGTAGCTGGGGGGGGGTTGAACACTGAAGCTTTCTTT. Translation gives CASSVAGGGLNTEAFF.

The chain employs TRBV4-2 and TRBJ1-5; TRBD1 matches 9 bases. Germline lookup yields CDR1 LGHNA and CDR2 YNFKEQ. With 1 base clipped from V and 4 bases from J, the junction kept 5 bases outside the gene matches. The CDR3 runs 16 residues. The chain's CDR3 is CASSQAYGTGNQPQHF. Written as DNA, the CDR3 is TGTGCCAGCAGCCAAGCATACGGGACAGGGAATCAGCCCCAGCATTTT.

V is TRBV13 and J is TRBJ1-1; D ambiguous. The CDR3 runs to 15 residues. V lost 5 bases to trimming and J lost 5 bases, with 18 bases between them. From germline, CDR1 is PRHDT and CDR2 FYEKMQ (reference sequence). The CDR3 DNA sequence: TGTGCCAGCAGCATCCCGACGGGTGGCGTTACTGAAGCTTTCTTT. Protein: CASSIPTGGVTEAFF.

The rearrangement uses TRBV6-5 and TRBJ2-7; the D is unclear. Deletions cut 0 bases from V and 3 bases from J, with 6 bases between. Germline V gives CDR1 MNHEY, CDR2 SVGAGI. The CDR3 has 13 residues. DNA of the CDR3: TGTGCCAGCAGTTACTCGGGCAGCTACGAGCAGTACTTC. As protein: CASSYSGSYEQYF.

The chain is built from TRBV7-9 and TRBJ2-1, with D unclear. The CDR3 extends over 15 amino acids. Germline V gives CDR1 SEHNR, CDR2 FQNEAQ (reference sequence). Trimming stripped 3 bases from V and 0 bases from J, with 9 bases between. CDR3 sequence reads: CASSLRLYSYNEQFF. Written as DNA, the CDR3 is TGTGCCAGCAGCTTGCGGCTATACTCCTACAATGAGCAGTTCTTC.

This sequence joins TRBV5-4 and TRBJ2-7; possibly TRBD2 for D (7 bases). The CDR3 spans 14 residues. Deletions cut 2 bases from V and 2 bases from J, with 11 bases between. Germline-derived CDR1 and CDR2 are SGHNT and YYREEE (reference sequence). This CDR3 is CASSLEGGTYEQYF. The CDR3 region has the DNA TGTGCCAGCAGCTTAGAGGGGGGGACCTACGAGCAGTACTTC.

This rearrangement joins TRBV5-5 to TRBJ2-7; D not resolved. CDR1 and CDR2 from the germline V gene are SGHKS and YYEKEE (reference sequence). The V end lost 2 bases, the J end lost 0 bases, and 12 bases lay between the germline ends. CDR3 size: 15 residues. The CDR3 protein is CASSFYSSSSYEQYF. The CDR3 nucleotides read TGTGCCAGCAGCTTCTACAGTTCGAGCTCCTACGAGCAGTACTTC.

The chain joins TRBV5-1 to TRBJ2-1; TRBD2 aligns across 13 bases. The CDR3 is 15 residues long. Trimming removed 3 bases from V and 8 bases from J; junction bases left unmatched: 5. The germline gives CDR1 SGHRS, CDR2 YFSETQ. CDR3 sequence: CASSSGLAGVDEQFF. The CDR3 DNA is TGCGCCAGCAGCTCCGGACTAGCGGGAGTAGATGAGCAGTTCTTC.

V and J are TRBV15 and TRBJ1-1; 7 nucleotides line up with TRBD1. V dropped 4 bases and J dropped 7; count of bases not matched to a gene: 6. Germline values: CDR1 LNHNV, CDR2 YYDKDF (reference sequence). The CDR3 consists of 13 residues. CDR3 sequence reads: CATSTPWTGEAFF. CDR3 in DNA: TGTGCCACCAGCACCCCTTGGACAGGTGAAGCTTTCTTT.

The chain couples TRBV12-5 to TRBJ1-4; tentatively, D is TRBD1 (5 bases). The CDR3 has 16 residues. Germline values: CDR1 LGHNT, CDR2 FRNRAP. V lost 5 bases and J 4 bases, leaving 17 bases between the germline ends. The CDR3 spells CASGPGRQPFNEKLFF. The CDR3 nucleotides read TGTGCTAGTGGTCCCGGGCGACAGCCTTTTAATGAAAAACTGTTTTTT.

The chain links TRBV6-1 to TRBJ2-1; 9 bases fit TRBD2. Germline V gives CDR1 MNHNS, CDR2 SASEGT. The junction had 11 bases not matched to a gene; V was cut back by 6 bases and J by 8 bases. This CDR3 region has 15 residues. In DNA form, the CDR3 reads TGTGCCAGCAGAAAAGCGGGGGGCCCGATCGATGAGCAGTTCTTC. Its protein product is CASRKAGGPIDEQFF.

The gene calls are TRBV13 and TRBJ2-7; the D is unclear. Germline V gene lookup returns CDR1 PRHDT and CDR2 FYEKMQ (reference sequence). Trimming pared 1 base from V and 0 bases from J, leaving 16 bases between. The CDR3 runs to 17 residues. CDR3 DNA: TGTGCCAGCAGCTTAGCCCCCCCTGGCAGTCCCTCCTACGAGCAGTACTTC. This encodes CASSLAPPGSPSYEQYF.